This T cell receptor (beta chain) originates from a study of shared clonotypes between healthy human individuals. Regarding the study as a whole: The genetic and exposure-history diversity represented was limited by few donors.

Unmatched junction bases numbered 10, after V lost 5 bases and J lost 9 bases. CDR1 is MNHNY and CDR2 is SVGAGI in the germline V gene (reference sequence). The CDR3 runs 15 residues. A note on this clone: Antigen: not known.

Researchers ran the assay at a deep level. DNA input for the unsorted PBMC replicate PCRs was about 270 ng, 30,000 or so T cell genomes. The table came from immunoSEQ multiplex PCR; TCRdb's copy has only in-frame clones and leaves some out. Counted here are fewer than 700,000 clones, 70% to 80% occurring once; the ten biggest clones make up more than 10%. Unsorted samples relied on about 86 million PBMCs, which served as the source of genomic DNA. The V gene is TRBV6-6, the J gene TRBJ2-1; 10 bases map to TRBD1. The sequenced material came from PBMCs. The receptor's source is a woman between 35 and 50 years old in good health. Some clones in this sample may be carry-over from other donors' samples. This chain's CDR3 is CASSHPGQGSSEQFF. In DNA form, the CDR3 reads TGTGCCAGCAGTCATCCGGGACAGGGGAGCAGTGAGCAGTTCTTC.